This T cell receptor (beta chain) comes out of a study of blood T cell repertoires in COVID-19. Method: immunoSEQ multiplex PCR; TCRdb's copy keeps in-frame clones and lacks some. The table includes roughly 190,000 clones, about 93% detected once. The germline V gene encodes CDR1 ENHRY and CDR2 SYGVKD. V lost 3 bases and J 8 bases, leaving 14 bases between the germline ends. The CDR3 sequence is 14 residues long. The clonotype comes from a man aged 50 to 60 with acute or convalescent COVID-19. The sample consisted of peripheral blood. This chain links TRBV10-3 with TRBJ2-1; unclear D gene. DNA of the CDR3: TGTGCCATCAGTGAATCCCCCTACGAGGATGAGCAGTTCTTC. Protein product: CAISESPYEDEQFF.